One and the same sample provided the 21 T cell receptor beta chains below, sequenced in a study of T cells in Graves' hyperthyroidism and ophthalmopathy. TCR beta CDR3 regions were amplified from RNA transcripts. The HTBI primer set served for first-round RT-PCR of the TCR CDR3. A single record per CDR3 protein comes from TCRdb applying MiXCR to the multiplex PCR reads. Of roughly 200,000 distinct CDR3 sequences detected, around 19% appear once; the ten largest clones hold about 48%. What was sequenced was blood. Receptors were obtained from a man between 40 and 49 years old with Graves' hyperthyroidism.

This clonotype was detected ten times or more. V usage is TRBV30 and J usage is TRBJ2-2, with 10 bases aligning to TRBD2. The CDR3 has 13 residues. Trimming cost V 7 bases and J 7 bases; bases outside gene matches: 6. The germline V gene encodes CDR1 GTSNPN and CDR2 SVGIG (reference sequence). CDR3 DNA sequence: TGTGCCTTTCTAGCGGGGGTTAGCGGGGAGCTGTTTTTT. It is translated as CAFLAGVSGELFF.

The chain has TRBV11-3 and TRBJ2-2, with 7 bases fitting TRBD1. Germline V CDR1 and CDR2: SGHNT, YENEEA. The CDR3 length is 14 residues. Losses at the gene ends were 5 bases for V and 7 bases for J; bases not matched to a gene: 7. DNA for the CDR3: TGTGCCAGCAGCCAAGACAGGGAAGGCGGGGAGCTGTTTTTT. It yields the protein CASSQDREGGELFF. Full variable domain (missing parts from reference TRBV11-3 and TRBJ2-2): EAGVVQSPRYKIIEKKQPVAFWCNPISGHNTLYWYLQNLGQGPELLIRYENEEAVDDSQLPKDRFSAERLKGVDSTLKIQPAELGDSAVYLCASSQDREGGELFFGEGSRLTVL.

This clonotype has a count of ten or more. V gene TRBV28 combines with J gene TRBJ1-4; TRBD1 aligns across 7 bases. Germline trimming cut 11 bases from V and 0 bases from J; bases unmatched to any gene: 9. CDR1 MDHEN and CDR2 SYDVKM come from the germline V gene. The CDR3 length is 15 residues. The CDR3 loop reads CAAKTGSATNEKLFF. In DNA, the CDR3 is TGTGCCGCTAAGACAGGGTCTGCAACTAATGAAAAACTGTTTTTT.

This clonotype was observed a single time. The chain is built from TRBV6-2 or TRBV6-3 and TRBJ2-2; no firm D call. Germline CDR1 and CDR2: MNHEY and SVGEGT. The length of the CDR3 is 13 residues. V was pared by 4 bases and J by 8 bases, with 11 bases between. The CDR3 DNA reads as TGTGCCAGCAGTTCCTACCCGCAGGGGGAGCTGTTTTTT. Encoded protein: CASSSYPQGELFF.

This clonotype has only a few counts. V gene TRBV2 combines with J gene TRBJ1-3; D not resolved. The ends were cut back, 2 bases at V and 4 bases at J, with 9 bases in the middle. The CDR3 consists of 14 residues. CDR1 SNHLY and CDR2 FYNNEI come from the germline V gene. The CDR3 sequence is CASSEYGFGNTIYF. The CDR3 DNA is TGTGCCAGCAGTGAATACGGGTTCGGAAACACCATATATTTT.

This clonotype showed up many times. V is TRBV11-3 and J is TRBJ2-1; unclear D gene. V was pared by 0 bases and J by 5 bases, with 5 bases between. The germline V gene encodes CDR1 SGHNT and CDR2 YENEEA. The CDR3 is made up of 13 amino acids. The CDR3 DNA is TGTGCCAGCAGCTTAGACCGACACAATGAGCAGTTCTTC. Its translation is CASSLDRHNEQFF.

This chain joins TRBV5-1 and TRBJ2-1; TRBD1 agrees at 8 bases. Germline V gene lookup returns CDR1 SGHRS and CDR2 YFSETQ. V shed 0 bases, J shed 8 bases, and the junction held 7 bases outside the gene matches. The CDR3 spans 15 residues. CDR3 amino acids: CASSLELPGGDEQFF. CDR3 DNA sequence: TGCGCCAGCAGCTTGGAGTTGCCAGGGGGCGATGAGCAGTTCTTC.

This clonotype was detected only once. The chain has TRBV20-1 and TRBJ2-7, with D perhaps TRBD2 (6 bases). The V and J ends lost 3 bases and 5 bases respectively, with 14 bases between them. The CDR3 totals 13 residues. Germline V gene data show CDR1 as DFQATT and CDR2 as SNEGSKA (reference sequence). DNA for the CDR3: TGCAGTGCTAGGAGACTAGTGGTCCACGAGCAGTACTTC. Protein sequence: CSARRLVVHEQYF.

This clonotype was picked up many times. This chain connects TRBV20-1 to TRBJ2-7; TRBD2 matches 8 bases. The CDR3 totals 13 residues. Germline trimming cut 0 bases from V and 6 bases from J; bases unmatched to any gene: 4. CDR1 and CDR2 (germline): DFQATT, SNEGSKA (reference sequence). The CDR3 DNA follows: TGCAGTGCTAGAGACAGTGGACTAGCCGAGCAGTACTTC. Residues: CSARDSGLAEQYF.

This clonotype occurred many times. CDR3 protein: CAWSPRGSSNQPQHF. The DNA of the CDR3 is TGTGCCTGGAGTCCCCGGGGCAGCAGCAATCAGCCCCAGCATTTT. The chain joins TRBV30 to TRBJ1-5; perhaps TRBD1 as D (5 bases). Germline V gives CDR1 GTSNPN, CDR2 SVGIG (reference sequence). The V end was cut by 2 bases, the J end by 1 base, with 12 bases between. This CDR3 has 15 residues.

The V and J genes are TRBV28 and TRBJ1-2, with TRBD1 matching over 9 bases. The CDR3 has 14 amino acids. V lost 5 bases to trimming and J lost 2 bases; unmatched junction nucleotides: 3. Germline V gene data show CDR1 as MDHEN and CDR2 as SYDVKM. The CDR3 loop is CASSTGQGNYGYTF. In nucleotides, the CDR3 is TGTGCCAGCAGTACGGGACAGGGAAACTATGGCTACACCTTC.

This clonotype was observed many times. The chain joins TRBV5-1 to TRBJ2-1; no clear D gene. There are 13 residues in the CDR3. V was cut by 4 bases and J by 9 bases, with 14 bases left in between. Germline V gene data show CDR1 as SGHRS and CDR2 as YFSETQ. The CDR3 protein is CASSEGPIGEQFF. The CDR3 region has the DNA TGCGCCAGCAGCGAAGGCCCCATCGGTGAGCAGTTCTTC.

There are many counts of this clonotype. This rearrangement joins TRBV29-1 to TRBJ1-2; tentative D call: TRBD1 (6 bases). The CDR3 sequence is 14 residues long. Germline V gene sequence: CDR1 SQVTM, CDR2 ANQGSEA. V dropped 2 bases and J dropped 4 bases, with 14 bases sitting between them. Here the CDR3 DNA reads TGCAGCGTTGAATGGACAGATGGCCTCTATGGCTACACCTTC. This translates into CSVEWTDGLYGYTF.

The chain uses TRBV7-9 and TRBJ1-5; D remains ambiguous. This CDR3 comprises 14 residues. Germline CDR1 is SEHNR and CDR2 is FQNEAQ (reference sequence). V lost 4 bases to trimming and J lost 7 bases, with 14 bases between them. The CDR3 region is CASSSDGVRQPQHF. The CDR3, as DNA: TGTGCCAGCAGCTCGGACGGGGTACGGCAGCCCCAGCATTTT. Variable domain in full (rest from reference TRBV7-9 and TRBJ1-5): DTGVSQNPRHKITKRGQNVTFRCDPISEHNRLYWYRQTLGQGPEFLTYFQNEAQLEKSRLLSDRFSAERPKGSFSTLEIQRTEQGDSAMYLCASSSDGVRQPQHFGDGTRLSIL.

This clonotype came up many times. This chain connects TRBV18 to TRBJ1-4; 9 bases map to TRBD1. V shed 6 bases and J 8 bases; nucleotides not matched to a gene: 7. The CDR3 extends over 14 amino acids. Germline lookup yields CDR1 KGHSH and CDR2 LQKENI. The CDR3 spells CASSRDREGEKLFF. In DNA form, the CDR3 reads TGTGCCAGCTCGCGGGACAGGGAAGGGGAAAAACTGTTTTTT.

The chain is built from TRBV5-1 and TRBJ1-3; the D is unclear. The CDR3 loop spans 16 amino acids. From germline, CDR1 is SGHRS and CDR2 YFSETQ. Trimming took 1 base from V and 0 from J, leaving 11 bases between them. The CDR3 spells CASSLSPGSSGNTIYF. The CDR3 bases are TGCGCCAGCAGCTTGTCCCCGGGAAGCTCTGGAAACACCATATATTTT. The complete variable domain, with remaining parts taken from reference TRBV5-1 and TRBJ1-3, reads KAGVTQTPRYLIKTRGQQVTLSCSPISGHRSVSWYQQTPGQGLQFLFEYFSETQRNKGNFPGRFSGRQFSNSRSEMNVSTLELGDSALYLCASSLSPGSSGNTIYFGEGSWLTVV.

This clonotype has a handful of counts. J is TRBJ2-7 and V is TRBV10-3; TRBD1 agrees at 9 bases. This CDR3 spans 13 amino acids. Per the germline V gene, CDR1 is ENHRY and CDR2 is SYGVKD. V shed 10 bases, J shed 4 bases, and the junction held 8 bases outside the gene matches. The CDR3 sequence: CATLDRGSYEQYF. Here the CDR3 DNA reads TGTGCCACCCTGGACAGGGGCTCTTACGAGCAGTACTTC.

In its sample, this clonotype was seen a few times. V is TRBV25-1 and J is TRBJ2-6; D is undetermined. CDR3 length: 14 residues. V was shortened by 2 bases and J by 0 bases, with 2 bases between the two germline ends. CDR1 and CDR2 from the germline V gene are MGHDK and SYGVNS. CDR3 loop: CASSELSGANVLTF. Written as DNA, the CDR3 is TGTGCCAGCAGTGAACTCTCTGGGGCCAACGTCCTGACTTTC.

This clonotype was picked up many times. DNA for the CDR3: TGCAGTGCTAGAGATTTTAGCGGGGGGGTTGACAATGAGCAGTTCTTC. This sequence encodes CSARDFSGGVDNEQFF. This rearrangement joins TRBV20-1 to TRBJ2-1; 11 positions match TRBD2. V lost 0 bases to trimming and J lost 5 bases; unmatched junction nucleotides: 6. The CDR3 runs 16 residues. From germline, CDR1 is DFQATT and CDR2 SNEGSKA (reference sequence).

The chain recombines TRBV5-4 with TRBJ1-4, with 9 bases matching TRBD1. The CDR3 has 16 amino acids. Germline loops: CDR1 SGHNT, CDR2 YYREEE (reference sequence). J gave up 10 bases and V 5 bases, and 15 bases lay outside the gene matches. This CDR3 reads CASSELTRTGAGKLFF. In nucleotides, the CDR3 is TGTGCCAGCAGTGAATTGACCCGGACAGGGGCAGGAAAACTGTTTTTT.

The chain uses TRBV7-2 and TRBJ2-1, with 9 bases fitting TRBD2. The germline gives CDR1 SGHTA, CDR2 FQGNSA. J gave up 8 bases and V 4 bases, and 6 bases lay outside the gene matches. The CDR3 runs 14 residues. The CDR3 loop is CASSSLAGKDEQFF. The CDR3 region has the DNA TGTGCCAGCAGCTCGCTAGCGGGGAAGGATGAGCAGTTCTTC.